The source of this TCR beta chain is a study of T cells in Graves' hyperthyroidism and ophthalmopathy. J lost 7 bases, V lost 8 bases, and 4 bases had no gene match. The CDR3 totals 12 residues. There were TCR beta CDR3 regions amplified from RNA transcripts. TCR CDR3 regions were first amplified by RT-PCR with HTBI primers. MiXCR, applied by TCRdb to the multiplex PCR reads, yields one record per CDR3 protein. Seen here are about 92,000 distinct CDR3 sequences, 51% observed once, and the top ten hold roughly 26%. This sequence joins TRBV12-3 or TRBV12-4 and TRBJ1-2, with 10 bases lining up with TRBD1. The sequenced sample consisted of blood. The TCR was taken from a woman aged 40 to 50 with Graves' hyperthyroidism. The CDR3: CASGRDRGGYTF. The DNA of the CDR3 is TGTGCCAGCGGCCGGGACAGGGGTGGCTACACCTTC.